Shown below are 22 T cell receptor beta chains from a single sample sequenced in a study of T-cell memory formation after mild COVID-19. One entry per CDR3 protein, called by TCRdb with MiXCR from the 5' RACE reads. The sample shows about 420,000 distinct CDR3 sequences, about 22% of them seen only once. The specimen was PBMCs or a T cell subset sorted from them (not recorded which). The receptors derive from an adult woman who had mild COVID-19 (a few samples of this study predate the infection). Cell type and time point are not known.

This clonotype was found a few times. The chain has TRBV6-5 and TRBJ2-1; D is ambiguous. Germline CDR1 is MNHEY and CDR2 is SVGAGI. The CDR3 loop spans 15 amino acids. V dropped 0 bases and J dropped 6 bases, with 12 bases sitting between them. The CDR3 DNA is TGTGCCAGCAGTTACTCTAGGGCCGTGCGCAATGAGCAGTTCTTC. It codes for CASSYSRAVRNEQFF.

This clonotype was detected once. The rearrangement links TRBV7-8 to TRBJ2-7, with D tentatively TRBD1 (5 bases). Germline-derived CDR1 and CDR2 are SGHVS and FQNEAQ. This CDR3 region has 13 residues. Deletions cut 8 bases from V and 3 bases from J, with 14 bases between. The CDR3 loop is CASGRVDVYEQYF. The CDR3 DNA is TGTGCCAGCGGCAGGGTCGATGTCTACGAGCAGTACTTC.

This clonotype has only a few counts. The chain has TRBV4-3 and TRBJ1-6; perhaps TRBD1 as D (6 bases). CDR3 length: 15 amino acids. V lost 0 bases and J 7 bases, leaving 10 bases between the germline ends. Germline V CDR1 and CDR2: LGHNA, YSLEER. CDR3 DNA sequence: TGCGCCAGCAGCCAAGAGGGGGGGCGAAATTCACCCCTCCACTTT. Its translation: CASSQEGGRNSPLHF.

This clonotype was counted a few times. The chain couples TRBV11-2 to TRBJ2-3; D gene unclear. The germline V gene encodes CDR1 SGHAT and CDR2 FQNNGV. With 0 bases removed from V and 3 bases from J, the gap between germline ends came to 13 bases. The CDR3 runs to 16 residues. The CDR3 sequence is CASSLDRTRRTDTQYF. The DNA of the CDR3 is TGTGCCAGCAGCTTAGATAGGACGAGGCGGACAGATACGCAGTATTTT.

This chain joins TRBV5-6 and TRBJ2-7, with 7 bases matching TRBD2. The CDR3 contains 17 residues. Unmatched junction bases numbered 11, after V lost 0 bases and J lost 2 bases. The V gene's germline CDR1 is SGHDT and CDR2 YYEEEE. The CDR3 DNA reads TGTGCCAGCAGCTTGGCCGGGGGTGGCGGGAGCCCCTACGAGCAGTACTTC. Residues: CASSLAGGGGSPYEQYF.

This clonotype has a single count. The V gene is TRBV7-9, the J gene TRBJ2-3; D ambiguous. Germline-derived CDR1 and CDR2 are SEHNR and FQNEAQ (reference sequence). This CDR3 has 12 amino acids. V was shortened by 5 bases and J by 5 bases, with 8 bases between the two germline ends. The CDR3 reads CASSPKKDTQYF. The DNA for the CDR3 is TGTGCCAGCAGCCCTAAAAAAGATACGCAGTATTTT.

This clonotype has only a few counts. The chain recombines TRBV5-1 with TRBJ2-5; 9 bases align to TRBD2. This CDR3 spans 17 amino acids. Germline values: CDR1 SGHRS, CDR2 YFSETQ. V dropped 0 bases and J dropped 1; count of bases not matched to a gene: 7. For the CDR3, the DNA is TGCGCCAGCAGCTTGGATGTAGGGACTAGCAGCCAAGAGACCCAGTACTTC. It yields the protein CASSLDVGTSSQETQYF.

The chain is built from TRBV19 and TRBJ1-6; a weak D match, TRBD1 (5 bases). The V gene lost 9 bases and the J gene lost 8 bases, with 14 bases spanning the gap. CDR3 length: 13 residues. Germline V gene lookup returns CDR1 LNHDA and CDR2 SQIVND (reference sequence). The CDR3 DNA is TGTGCCAGCCGGGGACTCGGGGATTCACCCCTCCACTTT. Translated, it gives CASRGLGDSPLHF.

This clonotype was seen a handful of times. This chain links TRBV5-1 with TRBJ2-7; D is perhaps TRBD2 (6 bases). The CDR3 consists of 13 residues. V lost 6 bases, J lost 4 bases, and 14 bases lay in between. The V gene's germline CDR1 is SGHRS and CDR2 YFSETQ. This CDR3 is CASMRDLAYEQYF. The CDR3 DNA reads as TGCGCCAGCATGCGGGACTTAGCTTACGAGCAGTACTTC.

This clonotype has a handful of counts. The chain recombines TRBV25-1 with TRBJ1-2; D remains ambiguous. This CDR3 is 13 amino acids long. Germline values: CDR1 MGHDK, CDR2 SYGVNS. Trimming removed 2 bases from V and 7 bases from J, with 11 bases in between. The CDR3 DNA sequence: TGTGCCAGCAGTGAAAAGTCTTCGAGTGGCTACACCTTC. Protein sequence: CASSEKSSSGYTF.

The genes are TRBV6-5 and TRBJ2-6, with 11 nucleotides matching TRBD2. The CDR3 totals 18 residues. Germline CDR1 is MNHEY and CDR2 is SVGAGI. After removal of 6 bases from V and 0 bases from J, the junction contained 7 bases not matched to a gene. Written as DNA, the CDR3 is TGTGCCAGCAGGAACATAGCGGGGGGGCTCTCTGGGGCCAACGTCCTGACTTTC. Translation gives CASRNIAGGLSGANVLTF.

A few counts support this clonotype. The chain links TRBV9 to TRBJ2-5; D may match TRBD1 or TRBD2 (5 bases each). The CDR3 consists of 15 residues. CDR1 SGDLS and CDR2 YYNGEE come from the germline V gene. The ends were cut back, 0 bases at V and 1 base at J, with 10 bases in the middle. The CDR3, as DNA: TGTGCCAGCAGCGTAGACTCGGGACCCCAAGAGACCCAGTACTTC. Translated: CASSVDSGPQETQYF.

The chain links TRBV7-9 to TRBJ1-5; D not resolved. Germline V CDR1 and CDR2: SEHNR, FQNEAQ (reference sequence). The V end lost 2 bases, the J end lost 5 bases, and 10 bases lay between the germline ends. This CDR3 comprises 14 residues. The DNA for the CDR3 is TGTGCCAGCAGCTTATTATCGGCAGATCAGCCCCAGCATTTT. It translates to CASSLLSADQPQHF.

This clonotype was observed a handful of times. The chain couples TRBV4-1 to TRBJ1-4; D gene uncertain. The germline CDR1 and CDR2 sequences are MGHRA and YSYEKL. The CDR3 consists of 15 residues. Trimming cost V 4 bases and J 0 bases, with 9 bases left between them. This CDR3 is CASSLIPATNEKLFF. In nucleotides, the CDR3 is TGCGCCAGCAGCCTAATCCCCGCAACTAATGAAAAACTGTTTTTT.

The V call is TRBV12-3 or TRBV12-4, the J call TRBJ2-3; maybe TRBD2 (5 bases). Trimming pared 3 bases from V and 5 bases from J, leaving 9 bases between. This CDR3 contains 13 residues. The CDR3 nucleotides are TGTGCCAGCAGTTTGATGGAGGTAGATACGCAGTATTTT. Its protein product is CASSLMEVDTQYF.

The rearrangement uses TRBV7-2 and TRBJ1-6; 10 positions match TRBD1. The CDR3 is 17 residues long. The trim removed 5 bases at V and 2 bases at J, leaving 6 bases unmatched. Germline V gene lookup returns CDR1 SGHTA and CDR2 FQGNSA. The CDR3 DNA follows: TGTGCCAGCAGCCGCGGACAGGGGGAGACCTATAATTCACCCCTCCACTTT. This sequence encodes CASSRGQGETYNSPLHF.

V and J are TRBV3-1 and TRBJ2-5, with 7 bases lining up with TRBD1. V shed 4 bases and J 0 bases; nucleotides not matched to a gene: 11. Per the germline V gene, CDR1 is LGHDT and CDR2 is YNNKEL (reference sequence). The CDR3 contains 17 residues. CDR3 sequence: CASSLGVGQLYQETQYF. For the CDR3, the DNA is TGTGCCAGCAGCCTAGGGGTGGGACAGCTGTACCAAGAGACCCAGTACTTC.

This clonotype was counted a few times. This chain links TRBV25-1 with TRBJ2-4, with 13 bases fitting TRBD2. The J segment lost 3 bases and the V segment lost 8 bases, leaving 4 bases of the junction unmatched. Germline-derived CDR1 and CDR2 are MGHDK and SYGVNS. The CDR3 spans 15 residues. CDR3 sequence (DNA): TGTGCCAGCCTAGGACTAGCGGGGGACAAAAACATTCAGTACTTC. As protein: CASLGLAGDKNIQYF.

This clonotype occurred a few times. This chain links TRBV5-1 with TRBJ1-6; 7 positions agree with TRBD1. The CDR3 covers 15 residues. J lost 7 bases, V lost 4 bases, and 8 bases had no gene match. Germline CDR1 reads SGHRS; CDR2 reads YFSETQ. CDR3 in amino acids: CASSRVGTENSPLHF. The CDR3 nucleotides are TGCGCCAGCAGCCGCGTGGGGACAGAGAATTCACCCCTCCACTTT. Using reference TRBV5-1 and TRBJ1-6 for the parts outside the CDR3, the full variable domain is KAGVTQTPRYLIKTRGQQVTLSCSPISGHRSVSWYQQTPGQGLQFLFEYFSETQRNKGNFPGRFSGRQFSNSRSEMNVSTLELGDSALYLCASSRVGTENSPLHFGNGTRLTVT.

The chain carries TRBV24-1 and TRBJ1-1; D remains unclear. Trimming removed 5 bases at V and 0 bases at J, with 15 bases between. Germline V gives CDR1 KGHDR, CDR2 SFDVKD. The CDR3 is 16 residues long. The CDR3: CATSATRSVVNTEAFF. The CDR3 nucleotides are TGTGCCACCAGTGCCACAAGATCAGTTGTGAACACTGAAGCTTTCTTT.

In its sample, this clonotype was seen many times. CDR3 bases: TGTGCCAGCAGACCCACGGGGAGGGATACGCAGTATTTT. It yields the protein CASRPTGRDTQYF. This chain connects TRBV14 to TRBJ2-3; the D gene is possibly TRBD2 (6 bases). Germline-derived CDR1 and CDR2 are SGHDN and FVKESK. The CDR3 is 13 residues long. V was clipped by 6 bases and J by 6 bases, with 13 bases between them.

V usage is TRBV6-2 or TRBV6-3 and J usage is TRBJ1-5, with D maybe TRBD1 (6 bases). This CDR3 is built from 15 residues. V was shortened by 2 bases and J by 7 bases, with 15 bases between the two germline ends. CDR1 and CDR2 (germline): MNHEY, SVGEGT. This chain's CDR3 is CASSYPGQIGQPQHF. The CDR3, as DNA: TGTGCCAGCAGTTACCCTGGACAGATAGGGCAGCCCCAGCATTTT.